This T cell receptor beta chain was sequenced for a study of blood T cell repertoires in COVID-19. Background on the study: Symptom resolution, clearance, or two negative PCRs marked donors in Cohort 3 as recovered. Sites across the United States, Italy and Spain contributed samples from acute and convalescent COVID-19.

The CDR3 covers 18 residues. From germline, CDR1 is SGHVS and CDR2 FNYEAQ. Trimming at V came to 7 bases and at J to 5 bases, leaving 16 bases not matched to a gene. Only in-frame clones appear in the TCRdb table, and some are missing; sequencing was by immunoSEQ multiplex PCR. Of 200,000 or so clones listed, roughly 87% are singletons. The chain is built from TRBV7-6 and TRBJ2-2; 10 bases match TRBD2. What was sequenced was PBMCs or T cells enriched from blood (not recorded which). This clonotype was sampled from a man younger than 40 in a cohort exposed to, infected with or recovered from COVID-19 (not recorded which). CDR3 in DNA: TGTGCCAGCACGCGAGGATCGGCTAGCGGGAGAAGGACCGGGGAGCTGTTTTTT. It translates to CASTRGSASGRRTGELFF.